The sample holds a few counts of the clone carrying this TCR beta chain. What it recognizes is unknown. This specimen comes from a study of PD-1 blockade in classical Hodgkin lymphoma. The study, taken as a whole, reports: Repertoire difference causes, possibly disease activity or prior therapy, remain undefined. As was reported, newly diagnosed patients showed lower baseline TCR diversity than healthy donors did.

Trimming removed 5 bases at V and 4 bases at J, with 12 bases between. CDR1 and CDR2 (germline): MNHNS, SASEGT. The CDR3 is 13 residues long. Repertoires were generated with immunoSEQ multiplex PCR, while TCRdb's copy carries only in-frame clones and drops some. The sample lists some 70,000 clones; 93% were seen once. The time point denotes: newly diagnosed, previously untreated cHL patient sample. What served as comparison were PBMCs in newly diagnosed, untreated classical Hodgkin lymphoma. Material: peripheral blood mononuclear cells (PBMCs). The chain uses TRBV6-1 and TRBJ2-7, with a weak D call TRBD2 (6 bases). This TCR came from a human donor with classical Hodgkin lymphoma. The CDR3 loop reads CASSPGGWYEQYF. The CDR3, as DNA: TGTGCCAGCAGTCCTGGGGGGTGGTACGAGCAGTACTTC.